Below are 21 T cell receptor beta chains sequenced from a single sample in a study of Ad26.COV2.S vaccination and SARS-CoV-2 variants. Treatment here: roughly 20 received Ad26.COV2.S at low or high dose, single or two shots; about 5 received placebo; per-sample allocation not given. Repertoires come from day 63 after the first vaccine or placebo injection. TCRdb keeps only in-frame clones here, not all; method: immunoSEQ multiplex PCR. The sample carries some 350,000 clones, roughly 88% recorded once. The sample here was peripheral blood, taken in a trial of Ad26.COV2.S vaccine versus placebo. These receptors were collected from a person between 18 and 65 years old who received the Ad26.COV2.S COVID-19 vaccine or a placebo.

V is TRBV19 and J is TRBJ1-1; TRBD1 agrees at 10 bases. V lost 5 bases to trimming and J lost 7 bases; unmatched junction nucleotides: 10. The CDR3 is 15 amino acids. Germline V gene data show CDR1 as LNHDA and CDR2 as SQIVND (reference sequence). Here the CDR3 DNA reads TGTGCCAGTAGTGCACGAGGGACAGGGGTTGATGAAGCTTTCTTT. Its translation is CASSARGTGVDEAFF. The full variable domain, in which reference TRBV19 and TRBJ1-1 provide the parts outside the CDR3, is DGGITQSPKYLFRKEGQNVTLSCEQNLNHDAMYWYRQDPGQGLRLIYYSQIVNDFQKGDIAEGYSVSREKKESFPLTVTSAQKNPTAFYLCASSARGTGVDEAFFGQGTRLTVV.

This clone has more than one count but fewer than ten. This rearrangement joins TRBV5-1 to TRBJ1-5, with unresolved D. V dropped 4 bases and J dropped 0 bases, with 5 bases sitting between them. Germline CDR1 reads SGHRS; CDR2 reads YFSETQ. This CDR3 is built from 13 residues. DNA of the CDR3: TGCGCCAGCAGCCCCAATAGCAATCAGCCCCAGCATTTT. Protein: CASSPNSNQPQHF.

This chain connects TRBV18 to TRBJ1-1; 11 nucleotides agree with TRBD1. V shed 10 bases, J shed 5 bases, and the junction held 6 bases outside the gene matches. The CDR3 is 13 residues long. CDR1 KGHSH and CDR2 LQKENI come from the germline V gene. The DNA of the CDR3 is TGTGCCACAGGACAGGGGGCGCGAACTGAAGCTTTCTTT. Its translation is CATGQGARTEAFF.

The gene calls are TRBV11-1 and TRBJ2-1; TRBD1 is a possible D gene (6 bases). Germline lookup yields CDR1 SGHAT and CDR2 FQDESV (reference sequence). CDR3 length: 15 residues. The V end lost 1 base, the J end lost 6 bases, and 13 bases lay between the germline ends. CDR3 sequence reads: CASSLERGTGNEQFF. The DNA of the CDR3 is TGTGCCAGCAGCTTAGAAAGGGGGACGGGCAATGAGCAGTTCTTC.

The gene calls are TRBV7-8 and TRBJ2-1; D gene ambiguous. The CDR3 consists of 20 residues. Germline CDR1 is SGHVS and CDR2 is FQNEAQ. Trimming pared 3 bases from V and 1 base from J, leaving 25 bases between. CDR3 residues: CASSFGRVFADELSYNEQFF. CDR3 in DNA: TGTGCCAGCAGCTTTGGTCGGGTTTTCGCGGACGAACTTTCCTACAATGAGCAGTTCTTC.

The rearrangement links TRBV9 to TRBJ2-1; TRBD2 is a possible D gene (7 bases). Germline loops: CDR1 SGDLS, CDR2 YYNGEE. The CDR3 sequence is 14 residues long. V was clipped by 3 bases and J by 5 bases, with 12 bases between them. The CDR3 DNA is TGTGCCAGCAGCGGGTCGGGGGGCCACAATGAGCAGTTCTTC. Protein sequence: CASSGSGGHNEQFF.

V gene TRBV6-6 combines with J gene TRBJ2-1; 12 bases line up with TRBD1. Trimming at V came to 0 bases and at J to 10 bases, leaving 4 bases not matched to a gene. This CDR3 region has 15 residues. From germline, CDR1 is MNHNY and CDR2 SVGAGI (reference sequence). The DNA of the CDR3 is TGTGCCAGCAGTTACTCGGGACAGGGGGCGATGGAGCAGTTCTTC. It codes for CASSYSGQGAMEQFF.

V gene TRBV15 combines with J gene TRBJ2-5; D is possibly TRBD2 (5 bases). Germline V CDR1 and CDR2: LNHNV, YYDKDF (reference sequence). The CDR3 length is 13 residues. Deletions cut 1 base from V and 5 bases from J, with 8 bases between. CDR3 sequence reads: CATSRGESETQYF. CDR3 DNA sequence: TGTGCCACCAGCAGAGGGGAGTCGGAGACCCAGTACTTC.

The gene calls are TRBV19 and TRBJ2-7; possible D gene TRBD2, 7 bases. This CDR3 contains 15 residues. The V end was cut by 11 bases, the J end by 1 base, with 21 bases between. Per the germline V gene, CDR1 is LNHDA and CDR2 is SQIVND (reference sequence). CDR3 region: CACKRGGGMSYEQYF. As DNA, the CDR3 is TGTGCCTGCAAGAGGGGGGGCGGGATGTCCTACGAGCAGTACTTC. Combining the CDR3 with reference TRBV19 and TRBJ2-7 gives the whole variable domain DGGITQSPKYLFRKEGQNVTLSCEQNLNHDAMYWYRQDPGQGLRLIYYSQIVNDFQKGDIAEGYSVSREKKESFPLTVTSAQKNPTAFYLCACKRGGGMSYEQYFGPGTRLTVT.

The chain carries TRBV11-2 and TRBJ1-1; D remains ambiguous. V was pared by 4 bases and J by 1 base, with 10 bases between. This CDR3 contains 14 residues. The germline CDR1 and CDR2 sequences are SGHAT and FQNNGV. In DNA form, the CDR3 reads TGTGCCAGCAGCTGGGGAAACAGGAACACTGAAGCTTTCTTT. Amino acids: CASSWGNRNTEAFF.

The chain combines TRBV6-6 with TRBJ2-1; possible D gene TRBD1, 6 bases. V was pared by 6 bases and J by 3 bases, with 18 bases between. CDR1 MNHNY and CDR2 SVGAGI come from the germline V gene (reference sequence). The CDR3 consists of 16 residues. This CDR3 reads CASSANRATLYNEQFF. CDR3 in DNA: TGTGCCAGCAGCGCCAACAGGGCCACCCTCTACAATGAGCAGTTCTTC.

The chain links TRBV27 to TRBJ1-2, with D hard to call. Germline CDR1 MNHEY, CDR2 SMNVEV (reference sequence). V lost 8 bases, J lost 4 bases, and 8 bases lay in between. The CDR3 runs to 11 residues. CDR3 amino acids: CASGLSYGYTF. The CDR3 region has the DNA TGTGCCAGCGGGTTAAGCTATGGCTACACCTTC.

This CDR3 is CASTPEPGTGIEEAFF. In DNA, the CDR3 is TGTGCCAGCACCCCTGAACCCGGGACAGGGATCGAAGAAGCTTTCTTT. This chain joins TRBV7-3 and TRBJ1-1, with 9 nucleotides matching TRBD1. This CDR3 is 16 amino acids long. Trimming at V came to 7 bases and at J to 8 bases, leaving 17 bases not matched to a gene. Per germline, CDR1 SGHTA and CDR2 FQGTGA.

J is TRBJ1-2 and V is TRBV20-1; D gene ambiguous. With 3 bases removed from V and 5 bases from J, the gap between germline ends came to 7 bases. CDR3 size: 11 residues. CDR1 DFQATT and CDR2 SNEGSKA come from the germline V gene (reference sequence). In nucleotides, the CDR3 is TGCAGTGCTAGCCACTTTTATGGCTACACCTTC. Residues: CSASHFYGYTF.

The CDR3 DNA reads as TGCGCCAGCAGCTTGGGGCAGGGGATCTATGGCTACACCTTC. The encoded protein is CASSLGQGIYGYTF. The chain is built from TRBV5-1 and TRBJ1-2; possibly TRBD1 for D (6 bases). In germline, CDR1 is SGHRS, CDR2 YFSETQ. The CDR3 length is 14 residues. V was clipped by 0 bases and J by 4 bases, with 10 bases between them.

The count of this clone is one. This sequence joins TRBV12-5 and TRBJ1-2; 7 bases align to TRBD1. The CDR3 runs to 15 residues. Trimming at V came to 5 bases and at J to 4 bases, leaving 10 bases not matched to a gene. Germline values: CDR1 LGHNT, CDR2 FRNRAP. Here the CDR3 DNA reads TGTGCTAGTGGTCGGGACAGCCTTCGAGGCTATGGCTACACCTTC. Amino acids: CASGRDSLRGYGYTF.

The genes are TRBV7-8 and TRBJ2-5; possibly TRBD1 for D (6 bases). Trimming cost V 5 bases and J 5 bases, with 21 bases left between them. Germline CDR1 SGHVS, CDR2 FQNEAQ. The CDR3 length is 16 residues. In DNA, the CDR3 is TGTGCCAGCAGCGCGAATTTACTCGACAGGTCGGAGACCCAGTACTTC. This gives the protein CASSANLLDRSETQYF.

This chain uses TRBV27 with TRBJ2-7, with 13 bases fitting TRBD2. The CDR3 consists of 17 residues. Germline CDR1 and CDR2: MNHEY and SMNVEV (reference sequence). The ends lost 2 bases at V and 3 bases at J; junction bases unmatched: 7. The CDR3 nucleotides read TGTGCCAGCAGTTTAACCGGGACTAGCGGGGCCCTCTACGAGCAGTACTTC. Protein: CASSLTGTSGALYEQYF.

In its sample, this clone was seen once. The chain recombines TRBV28 with TRBJ2-7; D is ambiguous. The CDR3 covers 16 residues. V lost 7 bases to trimming and J lost 6 bases, with 25 bases between them. The germline V gene encodes CDR1 MDHEN and CDR2 SYDVKM. CDR3 in DNA: TGTGCCAGCACCAACGTGGTTCCGGGTAGTTCGGGCGAGCAGTACTTC. Its protein is CASTNVVPGSSGEQYF.

CDR3 region: CASSLVEVGYTGELFF. In DNA form, the CDR3 reads TGTGCCAGCAGCTTAGTTGAGGTGGGGTACACCGGGGAGCTGTTTTTT. The chain combines TRBV11-3 with TRBJ2-2, with D hard to call. There are 16 residues in the CDR3. With 1 base removed from V and 3 bases from J, the gap between germline ends came to 12 bases. Germline V lookup: CDR1 SGHNT, CDR2 YENEEA.

The chain couples TRBV4-1 to TRBJ1-5; a possible D gene is TRBD1 (5 bases). Germline loops: CDR1 MGHRA, CDR2 YSYEKL. CDR3 size: 17 residues. The V gene lost 3 bases and the J gene lost 5 bases, with 20 bases spanning the gap. For the CDR3, the DNA is TGCGCCAGCAGCCATGGCGACCAGGGTGGGTTATATCAGCCCCAGCATTTT. This translates into CASSHGDQGGLYQPQHF.